This T cell receptor (beta chain) was documented in a study of cytomegalovirus exposure and HLA in healthy donors. The study's findings and limits: TCR beta sequences numbering 15,000 to 20,000 were associated with HLA alleles at 0.05 false discovery rate in a later analysis.

Donors in the study were healthy people who gave bone marrow. In the PCR, 60 Vbeta and 13 Jbeta primers were used. The repertoire was sequenced with immunoSEQ multiplex PCR; TCRdb's copy has only in-frame clones and lacks some. The data hold 100,000 to 150,000 clones, with 76% observed a single time. This CDR3 region has 16 residues. In germline, CDR1 is SEHNR, CDR2 FQNEAQ (reference sequence). As regards this clone: Antigen: not known. Compared with germline, one end of the junction differs, possibly owing to a read error.

Sequencing was carried out using PBMCs. The sequence came from a man aged 50 or older in good health and CMV-seronegative. The V call is TRBV7-9, the J call TRBJ2-3; TRBD2 matches at 8 bases. This CDR3 is CSSPPWAGGSTDTQYF. DNA for the CDR3: TGTTCCAGCCCTCCATGGGCGGGGGGAAGCACAGATACGCAGTATTTT.